This T cell receptor (beta chain) was captured by sequencing in a study of blood T cell repertoires in COVID-19. Study background: Donors in the United States, Italy and Spain gave samples during acute or convalescent COVID-19. Sources were T cells, B-cell-depleted T cells, or PBMCs; the material itself was cDNA or gDNA.

V shed 6 bases and J shed 1 base, with 10 bases lying between them. Germline V CDR1 and CDR2: MNHEY, SVGAGI. The CDR3 has 13 amino acids. Per the original data handling: Amplification with reference gene primers provided the estimates of nucleated cell counts. Data came from immunoSEQ multiplex PCR; TCRdb stores just in-frame clones and leaves some out. The D gene and trimming were derived from the DNA, and the V and J assignments and clone size from that table. The sample lists 200,000 to 250,000 clones, roughly 83% seen once, with around 6.8% in the top ten. The sequenced sample was peripheral blood. This TCR came from a woman aged 50 to 60 with acute or convalescent COVID-19. J is TRBJ2-7 and V is TRBV6-5; tentative D call: TRBD2 (5 bases). CDR3 DNA sequence: TGTGCCAGCAGCCGACGGGGATCCTACGAGCAGTACTTC. Protein: CASSRRGSYEQYF.